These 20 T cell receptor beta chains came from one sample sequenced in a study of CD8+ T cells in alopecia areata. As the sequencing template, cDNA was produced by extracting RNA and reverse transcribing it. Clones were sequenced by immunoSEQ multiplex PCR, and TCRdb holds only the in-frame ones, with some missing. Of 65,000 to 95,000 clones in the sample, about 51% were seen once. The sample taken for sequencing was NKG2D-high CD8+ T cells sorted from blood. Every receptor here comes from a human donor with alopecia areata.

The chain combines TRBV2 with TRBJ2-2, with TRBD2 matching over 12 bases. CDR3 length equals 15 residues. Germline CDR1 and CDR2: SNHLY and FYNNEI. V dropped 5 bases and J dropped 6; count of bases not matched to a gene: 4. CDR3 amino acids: CASSPLAGGSGELFF. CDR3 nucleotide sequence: TGTGCCAGCAGTCCACTAGCGGGAGGTTCCGGGGAGCTGTTTTTT.

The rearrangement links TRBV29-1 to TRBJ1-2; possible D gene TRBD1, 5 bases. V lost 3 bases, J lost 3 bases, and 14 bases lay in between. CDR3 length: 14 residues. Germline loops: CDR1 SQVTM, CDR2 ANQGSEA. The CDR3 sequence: CSVDRDFDHYGYTF. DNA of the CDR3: TGCAGCGTTGACCGGGACTTCGACCACTATGGCTACACCTTC.

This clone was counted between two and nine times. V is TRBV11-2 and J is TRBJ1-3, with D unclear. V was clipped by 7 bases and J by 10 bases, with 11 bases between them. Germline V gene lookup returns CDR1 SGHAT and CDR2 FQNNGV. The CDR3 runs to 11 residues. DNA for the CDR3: TGTGCCAGCACAGCCGTCAGTACCATATATTTT. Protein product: CASTAVSTIYF.

CDR3: CATSGEETQYF. The CDR3 DNA is TGTGCCACAAGCGGGGAAGAGACCCAGTACTTC. This chain connects TRBV11-2 to TRBJ2-5, with 7 positions matching TRBD2. V gave up 10 bases and J gave up 3 bases; unmatched junction bases: 2. CDR3 size: 11 residues. Germline CDR1 is SGHAT and CDR2 is FQNNGV.

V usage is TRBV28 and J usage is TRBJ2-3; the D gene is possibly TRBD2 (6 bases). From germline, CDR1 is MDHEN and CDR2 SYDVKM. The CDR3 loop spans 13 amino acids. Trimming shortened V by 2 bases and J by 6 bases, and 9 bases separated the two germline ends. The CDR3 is CASSLGGWDTQYF. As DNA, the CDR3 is TGTGCCAGCAGTTTAGGGGGGTGGGATACGCAGTATTTT. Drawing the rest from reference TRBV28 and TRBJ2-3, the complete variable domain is DVKVTQSSRYLVKRTGEKVFLECVQDMDHENMFWYRQDPGLGLRLIYFSYDVKMKEKGDIPEGYSVSREKKERFSLILESASTNQTSMYLCASSLGGWDTQYFGPGTRLTVL.

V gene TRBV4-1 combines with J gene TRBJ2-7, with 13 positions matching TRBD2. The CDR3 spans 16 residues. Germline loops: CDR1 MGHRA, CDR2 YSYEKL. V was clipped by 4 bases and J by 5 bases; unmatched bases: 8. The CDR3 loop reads CASSPLDGLAGDEQYF. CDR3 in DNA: TGCGCCAGCAGCCCCCTCGATGGACTAGCGGGAGACGAGCAGTACTTC.

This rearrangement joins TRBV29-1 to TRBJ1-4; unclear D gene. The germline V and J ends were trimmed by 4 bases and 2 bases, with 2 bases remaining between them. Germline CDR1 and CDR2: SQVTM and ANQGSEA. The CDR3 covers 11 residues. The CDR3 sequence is CSVGTNEKLFF. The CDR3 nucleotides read TGCAGCGTTGGGACTAATGAAAAACTGTTTTTT.

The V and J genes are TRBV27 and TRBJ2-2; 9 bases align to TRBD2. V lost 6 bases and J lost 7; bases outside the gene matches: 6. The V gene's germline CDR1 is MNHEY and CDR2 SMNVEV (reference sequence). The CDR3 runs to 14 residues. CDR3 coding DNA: TGTGCCAGCAGGCGCGGGGGGGCCAACGGGGAGCTGTTTTTT. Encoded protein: CASRRGGANGELFF.

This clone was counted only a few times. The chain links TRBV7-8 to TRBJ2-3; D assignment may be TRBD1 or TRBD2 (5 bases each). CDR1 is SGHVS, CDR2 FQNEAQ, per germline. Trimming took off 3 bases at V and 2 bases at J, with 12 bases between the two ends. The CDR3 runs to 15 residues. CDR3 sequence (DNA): TGTGCCAGCAGCTTGGTGGGGGACCACACAGATACGCAGTATTTT. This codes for CASSLVGDHTDTQYF.

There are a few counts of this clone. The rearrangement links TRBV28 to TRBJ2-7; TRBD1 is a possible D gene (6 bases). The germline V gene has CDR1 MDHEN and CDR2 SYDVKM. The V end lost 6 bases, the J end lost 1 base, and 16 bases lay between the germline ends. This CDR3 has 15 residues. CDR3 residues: CASRSTPDSSYEQYF. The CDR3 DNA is TGTGCCAGCAGATCCACACCGGACAGTTCCTACGAGCAGTACTTC.

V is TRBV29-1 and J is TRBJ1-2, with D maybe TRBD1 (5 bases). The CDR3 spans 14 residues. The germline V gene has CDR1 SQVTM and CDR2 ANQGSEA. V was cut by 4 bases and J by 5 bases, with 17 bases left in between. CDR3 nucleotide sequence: TGCAGCGTTGCCTCCGGGTGGGGGGATTATGGCTACACCTTC. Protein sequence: CSVASGWGDYGYTF. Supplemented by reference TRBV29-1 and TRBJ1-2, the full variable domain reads SAVISQKPSRDICQRGTSLTIQCQVDSQVTMMFWYRQQPGQSLTLIATANQGSEATYESGFVIDKFPISRPNLTFSTLTVSNMSPEDSSIYLCSVASGWGDYGYTFGSGTRLTVV.

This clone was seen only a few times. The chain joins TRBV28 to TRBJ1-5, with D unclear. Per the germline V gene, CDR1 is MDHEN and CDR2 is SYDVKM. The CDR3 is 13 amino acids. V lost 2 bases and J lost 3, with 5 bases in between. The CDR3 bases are TGTGCCAGCAGTTTAGTCACCAATCAGCCCCAGCATTTT. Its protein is CASSLVTNQPQHF.

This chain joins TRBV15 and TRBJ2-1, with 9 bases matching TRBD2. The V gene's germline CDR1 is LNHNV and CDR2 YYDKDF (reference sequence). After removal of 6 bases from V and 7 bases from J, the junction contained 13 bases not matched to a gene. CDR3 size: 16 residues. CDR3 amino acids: CATSGALAGRTNEQFF. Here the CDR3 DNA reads TGTGCCACCAGTGGGGCTCTAGCGGGACGAACAAATGAGCAGTTCTTC.

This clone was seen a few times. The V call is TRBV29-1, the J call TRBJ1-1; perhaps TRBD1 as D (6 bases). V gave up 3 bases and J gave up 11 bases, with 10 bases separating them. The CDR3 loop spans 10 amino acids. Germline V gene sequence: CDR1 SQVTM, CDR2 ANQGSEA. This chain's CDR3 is CSVEMGGAFF. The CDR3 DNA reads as TGCAGCGTTGAGATGGGGGGCGCTTTCTTT.

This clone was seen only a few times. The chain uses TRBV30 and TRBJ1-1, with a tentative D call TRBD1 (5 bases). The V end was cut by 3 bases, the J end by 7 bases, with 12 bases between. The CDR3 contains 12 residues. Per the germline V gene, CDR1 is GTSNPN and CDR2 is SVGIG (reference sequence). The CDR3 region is CAWRGPGVEAFF. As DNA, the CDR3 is TGTGCCTGGAGGGGACCGGGAGTTGAAGCTTTCTTT.

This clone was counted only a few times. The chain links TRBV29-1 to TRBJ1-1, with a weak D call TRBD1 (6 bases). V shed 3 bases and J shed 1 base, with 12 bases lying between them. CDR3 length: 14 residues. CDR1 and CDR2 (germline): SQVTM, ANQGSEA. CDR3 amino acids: CSVDGDRRNTEAFF. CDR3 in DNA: TGCAGCGTTGATGGAGACAGGAGGAACACTGAAGCTTTCTTT.

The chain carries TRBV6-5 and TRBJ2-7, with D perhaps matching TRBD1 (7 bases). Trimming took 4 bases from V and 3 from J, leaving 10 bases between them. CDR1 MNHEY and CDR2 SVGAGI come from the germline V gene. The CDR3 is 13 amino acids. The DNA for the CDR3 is TGTGCCAGCAGTTTCCAGGGGGGCTACGAGCAGTACTTC. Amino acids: CASSFQGGYEQYF.

In DNA form, the CDR3 reads TGTGCCAGCAGCTTTAATCAGCCCCAGCATTTT. The encoded protein is CASSFNQPQHF. The chain combines TRBV7-9 with TRBJ1-5, with D uncertain. Trimming removed 3 bases at V and 4 bases at J, with 1 base between. The CDR3 consists of 11 residues. From germline, CDR1 is SEHNR and CDR2 FQNEAQ (reference sequence).

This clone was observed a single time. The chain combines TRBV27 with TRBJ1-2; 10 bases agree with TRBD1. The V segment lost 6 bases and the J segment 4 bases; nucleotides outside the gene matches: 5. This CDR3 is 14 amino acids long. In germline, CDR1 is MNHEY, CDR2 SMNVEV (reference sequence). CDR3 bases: TGTGCCAGCAGCGACAGGGGGCTGGTCTATGGCTACACCTTC. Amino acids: CASSDRGLVYGYTF.

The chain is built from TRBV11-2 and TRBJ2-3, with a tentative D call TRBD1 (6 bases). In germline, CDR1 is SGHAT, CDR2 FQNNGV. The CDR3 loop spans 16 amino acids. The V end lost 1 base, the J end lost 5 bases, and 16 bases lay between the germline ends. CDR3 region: CASSLVGGGLGDTQYF. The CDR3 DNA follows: TGTGCCAGCAGCTTAGTGGGTGGGGGCCTAGGAGATACGCAGTATTTT. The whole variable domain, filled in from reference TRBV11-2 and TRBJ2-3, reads EAGVAQSPRYKIIEKRQSVAFWCNPISGHATLYWYQQILGQGPKLLIQFQNNGVVDDSQLPKDRFSAERLKGVDSTLKIQPAKLEDSAVYLCASSLVGGGLGDTQYFGPGTRLTVL.